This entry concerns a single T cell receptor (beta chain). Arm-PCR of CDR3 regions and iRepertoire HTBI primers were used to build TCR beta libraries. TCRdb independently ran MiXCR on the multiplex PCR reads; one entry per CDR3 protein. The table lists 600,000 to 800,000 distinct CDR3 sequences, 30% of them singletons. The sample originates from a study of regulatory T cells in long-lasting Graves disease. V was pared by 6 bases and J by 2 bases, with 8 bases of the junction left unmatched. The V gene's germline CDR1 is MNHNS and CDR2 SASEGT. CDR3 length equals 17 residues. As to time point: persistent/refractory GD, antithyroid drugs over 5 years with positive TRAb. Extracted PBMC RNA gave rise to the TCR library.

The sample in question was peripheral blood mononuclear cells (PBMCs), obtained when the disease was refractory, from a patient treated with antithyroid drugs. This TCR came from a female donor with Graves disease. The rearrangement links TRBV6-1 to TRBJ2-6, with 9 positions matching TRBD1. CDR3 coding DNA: TGTGCCAGCAGCGCCCGGGACAGGGAAGCTGGGGCCAACGTCCTGACTTTC. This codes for CASSARDREAGANVLTF.